This TCR beta chain derives from a study of CD8 T cells in Susac syndrome. In the multiple sclerosis control group, patients were treatment-naive and had stable or active relapsing-remitting disease. It was negative isolation that provided the CD8+ and CD4+ T cells, whereas TEMRA cells were enriched by FACS. Germline values: CDR1 MNHNS, CDR2 SASEGT. V was pared by 1 base and J by 7 bases, with 4 bases of the junction left unmatched. The CDR3 is made up of 15 amino acids. An input of about 0.45 to 1 ug of RNA was subjected to reverse transcription using random hexamers. Amplification of the TCR beta CDR3 was carried out by immunoSEQ multiplex PCR, which spanned a total of 54 Vbeta and 13 Jbeta segments. TCRdb independently ran MiXCR on the immunoSEQ multiplex PCR reads; one entry per CDR3 protein. The sample consists of approximately 180,000 distinct CDR3 sequences, 90% to 97% of them appearing once.

This clonotype was observed a single time. The receptor comes from a human donor with multiple sclerosis. J is TRBJ2-1 and V is TRBV6-1, with 10 nucleotides matching TRBD1. The sequencing input was CD4+ T cells from PBMCs. The CDR3 nucleotides are TGTGCCAGCAGTGAAGGCGGACAGGGGGGGAATGAGCAGTTCTTC. Translated, it gives CASSEGGQGGNEQFF.